This T cell receptor (beta chain) was observed in a study of Ad26.COV2.S vaccination and SARS-CoV-2 variants (dated by TCRdb to the early 2020s). With regard to the full study: Vaccine-arm donors came from COV1001, a multicentre, randomized, double-blind, placebo-controlled phase I-IIa trial of Ad26.COV2.S in healthy adults. Sequencing of the TCRbeta repertoire served to evaluate the specificity and breadth of SARS-CoV-2-reactive T cell receptors following Ad26.COV2.S vaccination. Participants in the trial were split at random into five groups of five each, receiving low-dose or high-dose Ad26.COV2.S once or twice, or else placebo on both occasions. Investigators did not know the trial group allocation while performing experiments and assessing outcomes. Dosing of Ad26.COV2.S was intramuscular, at either 5x10^10 or 1x10^11 viral particles, delivered as one shot or as two shots spaced 56 days apart. A total of roughly 32 samples were included in the TCR-sequenced set, comprising around 20 Ad26.COV2.S vaccine recipients, 5 placebo recipients and 8 SARS-CoV-2 convalescent individuals. Results and caveats for the whole study, not just this receptor: After vaccination, substantial breadth of spike-specific CD8+ and CD4+ T cell responses was reported. The authors noted that total T cell responses may have been underestimated by the TCR breadth and depth analyses. Comparing responses between vaccine doses or regimens was not something the study was powered to do. Spike-specific TCR breadth was higher in Ad26.COV2.S recipients than in placebo recipients (P = 0.0014). Vaccine and placebo recipients had comparable non-spike TCR breadth, which fits with the vaccine containing only spike.

The immunoSEQ Assay was used to sequence TCRbeta CDR3 regions. After extraction, genomic DNA underwent amplification by bias-controlled multiplex PCR, followed by high-throughput sequencing. Per the source publication's procedure: To quantify the absolute abundance of each unique TCRbeta CDR3 region, sequences were collapsed and filtered. T cell fraction was estimated by normalization of TCRbeta template counts to usable DNA, with usable DNA being measured through amplification of reference genes present in all nucleated cells. Repertoire TCRs were annotated as SARS-CoV-2-specific when V gene, CDR3 amino acid sequence and J gene were exactly matched to a known reactive TCR set. MIRA supplied the reference SARS-CoV-2 TCR set, which was filtered for enrichment in COVID-19-positive ImmuneCODE repertoires so that public or cross-reactive TCRs were removed. Drawing on the MIRA antigens, annotated TCRs were analysed further at the level of specific ORF or position within ORF. Depth was the summed frequency of annotated unique rearrangements, while breadth was defined as annotated unique rearrangements over total unique productive rearrangements. Two-sided Wilcoxon rank-sum tests were used to compare TCR breadth between groups. TCRdb stores this immuneACCESS table with in-frame sequences only. Part of the clones is absent; in the studies checked, under half of the shortfall reflects unresolved V genes, and no reason is known for the rest. V, J and clone size are taken as reported in that table, and D and trimming were inferred from the DNA itself. A total of fewer than 400,000 clones appear in this sample, just under 85% of them only once. 2.1% of the sample rests with the top ten.

The CDR3, cysteine through phenylalanine, is 13 amino acids long. Left in the record is the CDR3 DNA by itself, 39 bases read in frame from the first base. V loses 9 bases, J loses 4 bases, and the germline ends lie 12 bases apart. Via the germline V gene, CDR1 is KGHDR and CDR2 SFDVKD. In the paper's terms, the treatment or condition label means: about 20 received Ad26.COV2.S at low or high dose, single or two shots; roughly five received placebo; per-sample allocation not given. For vaccine and placebo recipients, repertoires were sequenced using samples collected on day 63 after the first injection. Between 29 July and 7 August 2020, Cohort 1b enrolled fewer than 30 adults aged 18-55 years at one site in Boston, USA. As a vaccine, Ad26.COV2.S was a replication-incompetent adenovirus type 26 vector that expressed a prefusion-stabilized SARS-CoV-2 spike protein derived from the original Wuhan strain.

Note on this clone: Its antigen is unknown. No quality values exist for individual bases; no much larger clone is one base distant.

The source is a person between 18 and 65 years old who received the Ad26.COV2.S COVID-19 vaccine or a placebo. The rearranged chain carries TRBV24-1 and TRBJ2-1; the D segment is perhaps TRBD1 or TRBD2, each sharing 5 matched bases. The material sequenced was peripheral blood, taken in a trial of Ad26.COV2.S vaccine versus placebo. The CDR3 protein: CATLGDGYNEQFF. At the DNA level, the sequence is TGTGCCACCTTGGGGGACGGGTACAATGAGCAGTTCTTC.